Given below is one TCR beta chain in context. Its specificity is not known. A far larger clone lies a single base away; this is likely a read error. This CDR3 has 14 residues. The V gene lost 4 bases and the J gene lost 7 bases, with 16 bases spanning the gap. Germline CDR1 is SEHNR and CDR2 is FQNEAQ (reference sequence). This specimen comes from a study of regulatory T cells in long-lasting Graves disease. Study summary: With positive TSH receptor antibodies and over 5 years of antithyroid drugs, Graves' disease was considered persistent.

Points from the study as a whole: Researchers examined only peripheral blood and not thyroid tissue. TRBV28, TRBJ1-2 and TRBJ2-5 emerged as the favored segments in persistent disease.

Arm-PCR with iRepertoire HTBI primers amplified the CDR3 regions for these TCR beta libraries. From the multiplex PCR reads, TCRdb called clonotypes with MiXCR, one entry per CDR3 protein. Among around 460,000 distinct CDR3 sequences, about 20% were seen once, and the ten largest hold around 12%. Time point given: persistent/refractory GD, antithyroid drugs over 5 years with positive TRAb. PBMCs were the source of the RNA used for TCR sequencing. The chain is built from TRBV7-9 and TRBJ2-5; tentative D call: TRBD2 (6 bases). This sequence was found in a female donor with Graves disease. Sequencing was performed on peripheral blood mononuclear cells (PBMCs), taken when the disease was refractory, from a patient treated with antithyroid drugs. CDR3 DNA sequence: TGTGCCAGCAGCTGGGACTCCGCAAGGGGGACCCAGTACTTC. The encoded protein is CASSWDSARGTQYF.